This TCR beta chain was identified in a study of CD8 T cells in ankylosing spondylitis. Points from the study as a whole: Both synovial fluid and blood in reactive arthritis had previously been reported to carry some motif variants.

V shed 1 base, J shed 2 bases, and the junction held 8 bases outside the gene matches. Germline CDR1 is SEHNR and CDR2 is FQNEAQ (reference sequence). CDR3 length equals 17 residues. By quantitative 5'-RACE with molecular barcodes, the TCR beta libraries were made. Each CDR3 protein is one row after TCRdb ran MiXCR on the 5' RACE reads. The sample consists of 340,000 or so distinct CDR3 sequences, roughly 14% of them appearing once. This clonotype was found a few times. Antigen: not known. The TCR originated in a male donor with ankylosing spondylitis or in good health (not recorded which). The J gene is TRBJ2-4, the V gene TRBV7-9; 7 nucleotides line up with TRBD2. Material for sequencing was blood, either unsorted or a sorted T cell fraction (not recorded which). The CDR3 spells CASSLGGGWTTKNIQYF. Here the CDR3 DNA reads TGTGCCAGCAGCTTAGGCGGGGGTTGGACGACCAAAAACATTCAGTACTTC.